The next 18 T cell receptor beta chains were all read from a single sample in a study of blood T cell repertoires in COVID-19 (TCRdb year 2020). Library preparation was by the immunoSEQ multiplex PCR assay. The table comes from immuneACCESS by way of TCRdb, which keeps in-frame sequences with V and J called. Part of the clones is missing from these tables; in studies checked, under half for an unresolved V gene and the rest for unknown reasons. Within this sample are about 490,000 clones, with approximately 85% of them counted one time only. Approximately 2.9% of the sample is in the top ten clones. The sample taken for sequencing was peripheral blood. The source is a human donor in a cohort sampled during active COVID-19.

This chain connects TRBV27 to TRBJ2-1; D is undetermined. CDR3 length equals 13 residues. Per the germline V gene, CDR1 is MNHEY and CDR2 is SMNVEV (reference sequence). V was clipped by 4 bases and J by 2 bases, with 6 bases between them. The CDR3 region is CASSSTAYNEQFF. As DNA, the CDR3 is TGTGCCAGCAGTTCCACAGCCTACAATGAGCAGTTCTTC.

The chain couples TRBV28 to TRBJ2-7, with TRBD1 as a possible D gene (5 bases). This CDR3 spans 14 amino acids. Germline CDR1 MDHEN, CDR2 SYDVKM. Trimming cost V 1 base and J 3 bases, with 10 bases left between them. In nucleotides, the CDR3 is TGTGCCAGCAGTTTATTTGAGGACAACTACGAGCAGTACTTC. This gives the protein CASSLFEDNYEQYF. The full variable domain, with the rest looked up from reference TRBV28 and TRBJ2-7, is DVKVTQSSRYLVKRTGEKVFLECVQDMDHENMFWYRQDPGLGLRLIYFSYDVKMKEKGDIPEGYSVSREKKERFSLILESASTNQTSMYLCASSLFEDNYEQYFGPGTRLTVT.

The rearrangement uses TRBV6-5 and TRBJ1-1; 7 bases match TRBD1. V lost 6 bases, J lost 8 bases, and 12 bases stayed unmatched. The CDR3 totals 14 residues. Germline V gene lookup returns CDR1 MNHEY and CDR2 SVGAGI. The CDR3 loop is CASSTQGERREAFF. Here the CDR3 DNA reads TGTGCCAGCAGCACTCAGGGGGAAAGGAGGGAAGCTTTCTTT.

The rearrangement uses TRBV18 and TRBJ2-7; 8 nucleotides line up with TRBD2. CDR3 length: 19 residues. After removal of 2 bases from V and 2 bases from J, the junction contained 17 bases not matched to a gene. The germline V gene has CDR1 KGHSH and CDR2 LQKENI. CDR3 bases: TGTGCCAGCTCACCAAACCAGGGGAAGGGAGCGGGAGTTACCTACGAGCAGTACTTC. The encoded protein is CASSPNQGKGAGVTYEQYF.

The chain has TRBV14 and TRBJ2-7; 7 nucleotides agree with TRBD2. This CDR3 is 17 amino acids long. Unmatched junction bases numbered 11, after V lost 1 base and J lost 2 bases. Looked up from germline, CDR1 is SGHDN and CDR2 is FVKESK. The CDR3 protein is CASSQVSYGRTPYEQYF. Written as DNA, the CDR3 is TGTGCCAGCAGCCAAGTCTCCTACGGGAGGACCCCCTACGAGCAGTACTTC.

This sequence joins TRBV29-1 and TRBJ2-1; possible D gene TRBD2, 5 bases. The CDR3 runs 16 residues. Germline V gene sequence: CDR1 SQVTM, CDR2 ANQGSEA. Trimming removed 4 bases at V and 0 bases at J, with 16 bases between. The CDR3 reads CSVGGGSLGSYNEQFF. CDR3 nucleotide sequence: TGCAGCGTTGGTGGCGGGTCGTTGGGCTCCTACAATGAGCAGTTCTTC.

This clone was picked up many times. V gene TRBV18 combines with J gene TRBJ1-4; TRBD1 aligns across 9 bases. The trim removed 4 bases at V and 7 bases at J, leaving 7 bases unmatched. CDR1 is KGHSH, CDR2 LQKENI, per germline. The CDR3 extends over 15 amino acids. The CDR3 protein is CASSQQQGAGEKLFF. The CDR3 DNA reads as TGTGCCAGCTCACAACAACAGGGGGCGGGTGAAAAACTGTTTTTT. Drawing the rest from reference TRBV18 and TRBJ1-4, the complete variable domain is NAGVMQNPRHLVRRRGQEARLRCSPMKGHSHVYWYRQLPEEGLKFMVYLQKENIIDESGMPKERFSAEFPKEGPSILRIQQVVRGDSAAYFCASSQQQGAGEKLFFGSGTQLSVL.

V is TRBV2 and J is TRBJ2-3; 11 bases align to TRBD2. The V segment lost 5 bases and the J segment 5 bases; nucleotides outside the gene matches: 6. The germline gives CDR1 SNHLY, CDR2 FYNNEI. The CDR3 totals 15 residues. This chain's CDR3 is CASSKTSGALDTQYF. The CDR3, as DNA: TGTGCCAGCAGTAAGACTAGCGGGGCCCTAGATACGCAGTATTTT.

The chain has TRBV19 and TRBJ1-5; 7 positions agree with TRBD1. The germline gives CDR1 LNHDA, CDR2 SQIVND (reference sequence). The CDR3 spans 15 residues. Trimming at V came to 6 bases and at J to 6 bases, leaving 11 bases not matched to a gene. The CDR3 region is CASSSEWGQSQPQHF. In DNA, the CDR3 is TGTGCCAGTAGCTCCGAGTGGGGACAGAGTCAGCCCCAGCATTTT.

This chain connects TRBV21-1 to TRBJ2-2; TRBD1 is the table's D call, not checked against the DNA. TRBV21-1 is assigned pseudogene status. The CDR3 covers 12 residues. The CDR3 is CASSNSPGELFF. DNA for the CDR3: TGTGCCAGCAGCAACAGTCCCGGGGAGCTGTTTTTT.

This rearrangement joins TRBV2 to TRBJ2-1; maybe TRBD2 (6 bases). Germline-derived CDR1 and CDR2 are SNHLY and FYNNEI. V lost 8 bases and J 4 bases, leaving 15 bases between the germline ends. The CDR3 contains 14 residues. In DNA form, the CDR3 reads TGTGCCAGCGGAGGGCAGATTAGTTACAATGAGCAGTTCTTC. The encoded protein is CASGGQISYNEQFF.

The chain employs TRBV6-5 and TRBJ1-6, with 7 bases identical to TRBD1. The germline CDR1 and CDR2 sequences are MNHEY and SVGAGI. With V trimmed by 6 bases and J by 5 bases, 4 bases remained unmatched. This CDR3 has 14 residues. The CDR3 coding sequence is TGTGCCAGCAGCCCCGACAGGGATAATTCACCCCTCCACTTT. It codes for CASSPDRDNSPLHF.

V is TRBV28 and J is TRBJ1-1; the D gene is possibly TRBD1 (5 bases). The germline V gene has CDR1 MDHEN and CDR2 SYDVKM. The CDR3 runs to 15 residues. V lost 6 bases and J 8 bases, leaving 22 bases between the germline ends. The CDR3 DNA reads TGTGCCAGCAGGTCGAGTGGGGCCCGGAACGGCGAAGCTTTCTTT. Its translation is CASRSSGARNGEAFF. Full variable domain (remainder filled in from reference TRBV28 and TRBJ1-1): DVKVTQSSRYLVKRTGEKVFLECVQDMDHENMFWYRQDPGLGLRLIYFSYDVKMKEKGDIPEGYSVSREKKERFSLILESASTNQTSMYLCASRSSGARNGEAFFGQGTRLTVV.

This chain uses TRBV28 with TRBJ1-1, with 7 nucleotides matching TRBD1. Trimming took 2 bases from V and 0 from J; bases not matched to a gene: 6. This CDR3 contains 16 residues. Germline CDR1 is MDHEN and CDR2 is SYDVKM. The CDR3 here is CASSLPRTGLNTEAFF. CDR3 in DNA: TGTGCCAGCAGTTTACCCCGGACAGGTTTGAACACTGAAGCTTTCTTT.

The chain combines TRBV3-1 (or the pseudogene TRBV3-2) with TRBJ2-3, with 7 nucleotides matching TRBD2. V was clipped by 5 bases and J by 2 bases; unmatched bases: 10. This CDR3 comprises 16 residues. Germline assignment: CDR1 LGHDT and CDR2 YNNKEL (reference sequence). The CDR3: CASSKLVKRDTDTQYF. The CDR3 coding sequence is TGTGCCAGCAGCAAATTGGTGAAGCGGGACACAGATACGCAGTATTTT.

Here the CDR3 DNA reads TGTGCCAGCAACAGGGTCTCTGAAAAACTGTTTTTT. Translation: CASNRVSEKLFF. The gene calls are TRBV5-8 and TRBJ1-4, with a weak D call TRBD1 (6 bases). Germline loops: CDR1 SGHTS, CDR2 YDEGEE. V was trimmed by 6 bases and J by 7 bases, leaving 10 bases between them. This CDR3 has 12 residues.

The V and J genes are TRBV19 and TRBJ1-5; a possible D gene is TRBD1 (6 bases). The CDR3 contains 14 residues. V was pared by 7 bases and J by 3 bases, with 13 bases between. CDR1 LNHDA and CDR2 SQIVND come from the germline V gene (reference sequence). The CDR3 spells CASTKDSLNQPQHF. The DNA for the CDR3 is TGTGCCAGTACCAAGGACAGCCTCAATCAGCCCCAGCATTTT.

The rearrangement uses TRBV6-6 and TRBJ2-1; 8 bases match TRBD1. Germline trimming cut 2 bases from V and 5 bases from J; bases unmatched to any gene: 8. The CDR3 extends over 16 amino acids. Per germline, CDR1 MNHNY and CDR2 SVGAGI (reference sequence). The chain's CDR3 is CASSYRTGFRDNEQFF. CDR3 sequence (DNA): TGTGCCAGCAGTTACCGGACAGGGTTTAGGGACAATGAGCAGTTCTTC.